Following are 20 T cell receptor beta chains from one sample sequenced in a study of T cell responses to AZD1222 COVID-19 vaccine. The protocol was immunoSEQ multiplex PCR, while the TCRdb copy is restricted to in-frame clones and leaves out a portion. The sample shows some 100,000 clones, around nine tenths of them seen only once. The source material was peripheral blood, sampled on day 0 of AZD1222 vaccination. These receptors originate from an adult in good health.

The chain carries TRBV28 and TRBJ2-7, with TRBD1 matching over 8 bases. Trimming at V came to 11 bases and at J to 5 bases, leaving 17 bases not matched to a gene. The CDR3 is 15 amino acids. Germline CDR1 MDHEN, CDR2 SYDVKM. The CDR3, as DNA: TGTGCCTCCCGGGCAGGGGGCGTTATTCTCGACGAGCAGTACTTC. Residues: CASRAGGVILDEQYF.

This clone was recorded at least ten times. The V and J genes are TRBV9 and TRBJ2-1; 8 bases agree with TRBD2. The V and J ends lost 6 bases and 6 bases, in that order; junction bases with no gene match: 2. Germline V gives CDR1 SGDLS, CDR2 YYNGEE. This CDR3 has 12 residues. Here the CDR3 reads CASTGTSNEQFF. The CDR3 coding sequence is TGTGCCAGCACCGGGACTAGCAATGAGCAGTTCTTC.

This clone was found once. The chain recombines TRBV19 with TRBJ1-1; 7 bases align to TRBD1. V gave up 9 bases and J gave up 7 bases; unmatched junction bases: 8. This CDR3 comprises 12 residues. Germline V gives CDR1 LNHDA, CDR2 SQIVND (reference sequence). This CDR3 is CARVQRDSEAFF. Written as DNA, the CDR3 is TGTGCCAGGGTTCAAAGGGACAGTGAAGCTTTCTTT.

The CDR3 DNA reads as TGTGCCAGTAGTATATCGGCGGGAGGAGGGCCTGAGCAGTTCTTC. Translated: CASSISAGGGPEQFF. The chain links TRBV19 to TRBJ2-1; TRBD2 agrees at 8 bases. Germline V lookup: CDR1 LNHDA, CDR2 SQIVND (reference sequence). The CDR3 has 15 amino acids. Trimming at V came to 2 bases and at J to 9 bases, leaving 9 bases not matched to a gene.

J is TRBJ2-7 and V is TRBV30; maybe TRBD2 (5 bases). V lost 4 bases, J lost 0 bases, and 16 bases lay in between. Germline V lookup: CDR1 GTSNPN, CDR2 SVGIG (reference sequence). This CDR3 contains 15 residues. The CDR3 region is CAWTVGLAGSYEQYF. CDR3 coding DNA: TGTGCCTGGACCGTTGGGCTAGCAGGCTCCTACGAGCAGTACTTC.

This clone was recorded a few times. The chain employs TRBV7-2 and TRBJ1-2; tentatively, D is TRBD1 (6 bases). Trimming shortened V by 2 bases and J by 7 bases, and 8 bases separated the two germline ends. The CDR3 has 12 amino acids. CDR1 is SGHTA and CDR2 is FQGNSA in the germline V gene. The CDR3 DNA is TGTGCCAGCAGCTTATCGGACAGTGGCTACACCTTC. Its translation: CASSLSDSGYTF.

The chain links TRBV11-2 to TRBJ2-5; 8 positions match TRBD2. Germline CDR1 is SGHAT and CDR2 is FQNNGV. This CDR3 has 14 amino acids. J was trimmed by 5 bases and V by 3 bases; bases with no gene match: 5. The CDR3 here is CASSFNIAGETQYF. The DNA of the CDR3 is TGTGCCAGCAGCTTCAACATAGCGGGGGAGACCCAGTACTTC. Together with reference TRBV11-2 and TRBJ2-5, the CDR3 gives the full variable domain: EAGVAQSPRYKIIEKRQSVAFWCNPISGHATLYWYQQILGQGPKLLIQFQNNGVVDDSQLPKDRFSAERLKGVDSTLKIQPAKLEDSAVYLCASSFNIAGETQYFGPGTRLLVL.

The chain is built from TRBV7-2 and TRBJ1-1; D gene unclear. CDR1 is SGHTA and CDR2 is FQGNSA in the germline V gene. The V gene lost 5 bases and the J gene lost 0 bases, with 10 bases spanning the gap. This CDR3 has 14 amino acids. The CDR3 region is CASSPNPVNTEAFF. CDR3 nucleotides: TGTGCCAGCAGCCCGAATCCAGTGAACACTGAAGCTTTCTTT.

As concerns this clone: Distinct nucleotide sequences in the sample also encode this CDR3. The CDR3 DNA follows: TGTGCCAGCAGCCCAGGGGGCTCTGGAAACACCATATATTTT. The encoded protein is CASSPGGSGNTIYF. The V and J genes are TRBV7-2 and TRBJ1-3; TRBD1 agrees at 7 bases. After removal of 5 bases from V and 0 bases from J, the junction contained 1 base not matched to a gene. Germline V gene sequence: CDR1 SGHTA, CDR2 FQGNSA. The CDR3 totals 14 residues.

The sample holds a few counts of this clone. The V call is TRBV6-2 or TRBV6-3, the J call TRBJ1-1, with 8 bases lining up with TRBD1. The CDR3 extends over 13 amino acids. Germline-derived CDR1 and CDR2 are MNHEY and SVGEGT. V was pared by 4 bases and J by 12 bases, with 10 bases of the junction left unmatched. CDR3 loop: CASSSQGARNTFF. The CDR3 region has the DNA TGTGCCAGCAGTTCCCAGGGGGCTCGGAATACTTTCTTT.

Only a few counts were recorded for this clone. The chain recombines TRBV29-1 with TRBJ1-4, with 8 bases identical to TRBD1. Germline V gene lookup returns CDR1 SQVTM and CDR2 ANQGSEA. The CDR3 runs 15 residues. Losses at the gene ends were 1 base for V and 9 bases for J; bases not matched to a gene: 10. As DNA, the CDR3 is TGCAGCGTTGAAGGAGGGCAGGGGGCGAGGAAAAAACTGTTTTTT. This codes for CSVEGGQGARKKLFF.

This chain links TRBV29-1 with TRBJ2-1, with D tentatively TRBD2 (6 bases). Trimming removed 5 bases at V and 2 bases at J, with 10 bases between. CDR3 length equals 13 residues. The germline CDR1 and CDR2 sequences are SQVTM and ANQGSEA. Written as DNA, the CDR3 is TGCAGCGTTCAGGGACTGACCTACAATGAGCAGTTCTTC. Amino acids: CSVQGLTYNEQFF.

The chain links TRBV18 to TRBJ2-1; 7 bases are a match to TRBD1. There are 14 residues in the CDR3. Germline CDR1 and CDR2: KGHSH and LQKENI. With V trimmed by 5 bases and J by 5 bases, 6 bases remained unmatched. The CDR3 loop reads CASSLGQNDNEQFF. CDR3 nucleotide sequence: TGTGCCAGCTCATTGGGACAGAATGACAATGAGCAGTTCTTC.

J is TRBJ2-7 and V is TRBV7-9; a weak D match, TRBD2 (6 bases). The germline V gene encodes CDR1 SEHNR and CDR2 FQNEAQ (reference sequence). The CDR3 is 15 amino acids. The germline V and J ends were trimmed by 4 bases and 3 bases, with 16 bases remaining between them. CDR3 in amino acids: CASSSRSGPYYEQYF. The CDR3 bases are TGTGCCAGCAGCTCCAGAAGCGGGCCTTACTACGAGCAGTACTTC.

The rearrangement uses TRBV19 and TRBJ1-4; D not certain. The CDR3 has 15 amino acids. The V and J ends lost 6 bases and 5 bases respectively, with 16 bases between them. Germline V CDR1 and CDR2: LNHDA, SQIVND (reference sequence). CDR3 sequence reads: CASSLEWRLNEKLFF. The CDR3 DNA follows: TGTGCCAGTAGCCTAGAGTGGCGGCTGAATGAAAAACTGTTTTTT.

The genes are TRBV11-2 and TRBJ2-7; TRBD2 aligns across 12 bases. Losses at the gene ends were 8 bases for V and 6 bases for J; bases not matched to a gene: 11. Germline V gene data show CDR1 as SGHAT and CDR2 as FQNNGV. The CDR3 contains 15 residues. The CDR3 DNA reads TGTGCCAGCTCAACCGGGACTAGCGGGTTCGCCGAGCAGTACTTC. This encodes CASSTGTSGFAEQYF.

The genes are TRBV28 and TRBJ1-2; 11 bases map to TRBD1. The junction had 0 bases not matched to a gene; V was cut back by 3 bases and J by 6 bases. CDR1 and CDR2 from the germline V gene are MDHEN and SYDVKM. CDR3 size: 13 residues. CDR3 in amino acids: CASSLDRGHGYTF. The CDR3 nucleotides read TGTGCCAGCAGTTTGGACAGGGGGCATGGCTACACCTTC.

In this sample, this clone turned up a few times. The rearrangement links TRBV6-4 to TRBJ2-6; D might be TRBD1 or TRBD2, each matching 5 bases. Germline CDR1 is MRHNA and CDR2 is SNTAGT. This CDR3 is built from 20 residues. The V and J ends lost 0 bases and 0 bases respectively, with 18 bases between them. The CDR3 here is CASSDSRRRGVDSGANVLTF. CDR3 in DNA: TGTGCCAGCAGTGACTCCCGCCGTCGAGGGGTAGACTCTGGGGCCAACGTCCTGACTTTC.

The rearrangement links TRBV27 to TRBJ2-7; no definite D call. Per the germline V gene, CDR1 is MNHEY and CDR2 is SMNVEV (reference sequence). V was clipped by 4 bases and J by 0 bases, with 7 bases between them. The CDR3 runs to 13 residues. CDR3 sequence: CASSSDNSYEQYF. CDR3 sequence (DNA): TGTGCCAGCAGTTCCGACAACTCCTACGAGCAGTACTTC.

The CDR3: CASSISVQETQYF. CDR3 nucleotides: TGTGCCAGTAGTATCTCCGTACAAGAGACCCAGTACTTC. The J gene is TRBJ2-5, the V gene TRBV19; no definite D call. V lost 3 bases and J lost 2, with 7 bases in between. Germline CDR1 reads LNHDA; CDR2 reads SQIVND (reference sequence). The CDR3 loop spans 13 amino acids.